This T cell receptor (beta chain) stems from a study of blood T cell repertoires in COVID-19. Overall study: Italy, Spain and the United States were the sources of the convalescent and acute COVID-19 samples. Sample material is recorded as cDNA or gDNA derived from T cells, B-cell-depleted T cells, or PBMCs.

The V gene's germline CDR1 is MGHRA and CDR2 YSYEKL. The CDR3 runs 17 residues. In the authors' methods: Amplification with reference gene primers provided the estimates of nucleated cell counts. Clones were sequenced by immunoSEQ multiplex PCR, and TCRdb holds only the in-frame ones, with some missing. For V, J and clone size, that table is used; D and trimming come from the DNA. The table has tens of thousands of clones, about nine tenths seen once; the top ten hold 8% to 10%. On this clone: At one end, the junction sequence differs from germline, possibly due to a read error.

Sequencing was performed on peripheral blood. This TCR was sampled from a human donor in a cohort sampled during active COVID-19. The chain joins TRBV4-1 to TRBJ2-7, with 12 nucleotides matching TRBD1. CDR3 region: CASSQTPGTGGSHEQYF. For the CDR3, the DNA is TGCGCCAGCAGCCAAACTCCCGGGACAGGGGGCTCCCACGAGCAGTACTTC.